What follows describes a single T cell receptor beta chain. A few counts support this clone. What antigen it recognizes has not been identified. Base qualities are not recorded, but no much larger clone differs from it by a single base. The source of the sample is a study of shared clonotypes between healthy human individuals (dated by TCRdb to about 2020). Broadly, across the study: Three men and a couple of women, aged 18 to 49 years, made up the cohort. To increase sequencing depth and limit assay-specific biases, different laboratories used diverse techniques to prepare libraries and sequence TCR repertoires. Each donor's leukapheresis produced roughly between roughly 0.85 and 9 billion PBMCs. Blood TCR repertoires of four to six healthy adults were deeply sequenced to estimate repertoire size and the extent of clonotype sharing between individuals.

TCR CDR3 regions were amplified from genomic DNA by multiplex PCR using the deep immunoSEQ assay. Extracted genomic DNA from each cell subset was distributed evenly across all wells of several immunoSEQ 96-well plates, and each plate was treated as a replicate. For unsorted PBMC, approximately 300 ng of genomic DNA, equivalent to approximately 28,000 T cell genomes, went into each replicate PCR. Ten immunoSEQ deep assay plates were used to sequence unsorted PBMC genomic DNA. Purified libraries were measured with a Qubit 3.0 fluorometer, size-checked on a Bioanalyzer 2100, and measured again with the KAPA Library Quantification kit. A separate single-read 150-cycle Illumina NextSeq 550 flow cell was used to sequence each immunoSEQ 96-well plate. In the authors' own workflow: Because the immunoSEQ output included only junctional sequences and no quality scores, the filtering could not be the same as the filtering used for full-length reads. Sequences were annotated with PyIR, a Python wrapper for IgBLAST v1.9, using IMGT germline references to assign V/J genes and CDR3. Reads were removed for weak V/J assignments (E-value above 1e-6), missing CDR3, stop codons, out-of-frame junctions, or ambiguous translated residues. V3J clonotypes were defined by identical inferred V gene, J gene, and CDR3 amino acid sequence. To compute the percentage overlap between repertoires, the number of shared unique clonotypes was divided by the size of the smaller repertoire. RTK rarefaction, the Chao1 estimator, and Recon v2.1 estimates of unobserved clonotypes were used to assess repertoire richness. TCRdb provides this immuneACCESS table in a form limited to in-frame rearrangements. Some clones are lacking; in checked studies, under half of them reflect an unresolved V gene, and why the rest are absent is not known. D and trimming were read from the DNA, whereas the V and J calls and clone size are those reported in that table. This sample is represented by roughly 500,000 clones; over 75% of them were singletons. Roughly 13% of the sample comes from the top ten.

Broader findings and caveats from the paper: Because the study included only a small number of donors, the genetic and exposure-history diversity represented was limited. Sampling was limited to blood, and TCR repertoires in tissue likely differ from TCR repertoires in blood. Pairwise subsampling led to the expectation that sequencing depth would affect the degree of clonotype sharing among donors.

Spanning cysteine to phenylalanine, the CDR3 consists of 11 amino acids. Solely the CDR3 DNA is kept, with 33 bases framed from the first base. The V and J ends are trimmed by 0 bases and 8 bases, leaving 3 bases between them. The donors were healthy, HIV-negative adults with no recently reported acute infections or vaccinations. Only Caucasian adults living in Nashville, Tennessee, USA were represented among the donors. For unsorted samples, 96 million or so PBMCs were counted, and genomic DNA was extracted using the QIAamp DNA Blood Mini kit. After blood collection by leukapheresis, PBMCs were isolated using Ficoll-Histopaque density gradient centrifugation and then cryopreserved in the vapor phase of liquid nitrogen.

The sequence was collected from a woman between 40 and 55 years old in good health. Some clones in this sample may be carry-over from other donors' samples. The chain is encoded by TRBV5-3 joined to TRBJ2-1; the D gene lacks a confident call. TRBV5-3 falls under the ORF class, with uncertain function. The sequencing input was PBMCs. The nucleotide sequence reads TGTGCCAGAAGCTTGGTCGATGAGCAGTTCTTC. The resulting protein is CARSLVDEQFF.